The clone carrying this T cell receptor (beta chain) was counted many times. As yet, its antigen is unknown. This CDR3 contains 15 residues. V was pared by 4 bases and J by 1 base, with 3 bases of the junction left unmatched. From germline, CDR1 is KGHDR and CDR2 SFDVKD. Via MiXCR, TCRdb re-called the PCR reads. The data hold more than 10,000 clones, with roughly 12% observed a single time. This sample was included in a study of metastatic and nonmetastatic thyroid tumors. Study-level results: Malignant thyroid tumors reportedly had TCR beta diversity that was significantly higher than in benign nodules, in blood and tumor.

Patients underwent thyroid surgery, and none had received any treatment before it. The sample taken for sequencing was blood. The J gene is TRBJ2-3, the V gene TRBV24-1; 8 bases map to TRBD1. The TCR originated in a female donor with papillary thyroid cancer or a benign thyroid nodule (not recorded which). Some clones in this sample may be carry-over from other donors' samples. The CDR3 loop is CATSETTGGTDTQYF. CDR3 DNA sequence: TGTGCCACCAGTGAAACGACAGGGGGCACAGATACGCAGTATTTT.